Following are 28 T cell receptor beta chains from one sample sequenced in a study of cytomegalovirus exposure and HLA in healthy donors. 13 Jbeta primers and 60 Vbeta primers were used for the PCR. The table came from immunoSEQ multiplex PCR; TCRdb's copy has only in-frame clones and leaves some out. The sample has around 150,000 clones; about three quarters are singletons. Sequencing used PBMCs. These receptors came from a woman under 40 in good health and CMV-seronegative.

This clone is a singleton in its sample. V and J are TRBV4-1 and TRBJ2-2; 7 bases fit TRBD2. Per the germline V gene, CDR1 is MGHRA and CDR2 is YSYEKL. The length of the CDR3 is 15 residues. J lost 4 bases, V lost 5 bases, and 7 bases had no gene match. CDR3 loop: CASSTRLAGTGELFF. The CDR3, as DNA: TGCGCCAGCAGCACGAGACTAGCAGGCACCGGGGAGCTGTTTTTT.

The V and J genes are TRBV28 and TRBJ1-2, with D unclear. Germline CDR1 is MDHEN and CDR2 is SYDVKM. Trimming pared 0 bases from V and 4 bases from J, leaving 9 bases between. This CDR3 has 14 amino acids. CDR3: CASSLWGEGYGYTF. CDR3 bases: TGTGCCAGCAGTTTATGGGGAGAAGGCTATGGCTACACCTTC.

The chain's CDR3 is CAIQVGLAGGDNEQFF. DNA for the CDR3: TGTGCCATCCAGGTTGGGCTAGCGGGAGGGGACAATGAGCAGTTCTTC. The rearrangement uses TRBV2 and TRBJ2-1, with 12 positions matching TRBD2. J lost 5 bases, V lost 10 bases, and 12 bases had no gene match. The CDR3 is 16 residues long. The germline CDR1 and CDR2 sequences are SNHLY and FYNNEI. Full variable domain (rest looked up from reference TRBV2 and TRBJ2-1): EPEVTQTPSHQVTQMGQEVILRCVPISNHLYFYWYRQILGQKVEFLVSFYNNEISEKSEIFDDQFSVERPDGSNFTLKIRSTKLEDSAMYFCAIQVGLAGGDNEQFFGPGTRLTVL.

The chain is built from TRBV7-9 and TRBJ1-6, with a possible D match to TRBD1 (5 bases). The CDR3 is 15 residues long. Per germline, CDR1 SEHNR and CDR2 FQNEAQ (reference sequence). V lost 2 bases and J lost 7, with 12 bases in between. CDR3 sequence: CASSLNGHLNSPLHF. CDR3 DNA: TGTGCCAGCAGCTTAAACGGACATTTGAATTCACCCCTCCACTTT.

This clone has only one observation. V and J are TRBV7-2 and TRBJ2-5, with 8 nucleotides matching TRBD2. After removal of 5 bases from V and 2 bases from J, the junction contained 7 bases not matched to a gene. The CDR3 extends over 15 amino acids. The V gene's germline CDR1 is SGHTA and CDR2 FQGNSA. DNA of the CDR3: TGTGCCAGCAGCCAAGCGGGAGAGGGACAAGAGACCCAGTACTTC. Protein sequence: CASSQAGEGQETQYF.

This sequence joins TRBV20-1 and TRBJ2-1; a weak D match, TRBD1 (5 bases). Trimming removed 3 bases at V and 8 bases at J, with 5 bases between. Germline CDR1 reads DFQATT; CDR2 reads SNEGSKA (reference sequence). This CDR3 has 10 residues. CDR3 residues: CSARTDEQFF. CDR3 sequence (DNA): TGCAGTGCTAGGACAGATGAGCAGTTCTTC.

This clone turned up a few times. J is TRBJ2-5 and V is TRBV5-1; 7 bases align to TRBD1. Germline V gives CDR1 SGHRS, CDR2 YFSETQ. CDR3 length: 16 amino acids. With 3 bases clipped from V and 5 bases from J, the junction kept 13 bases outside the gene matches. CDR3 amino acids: CASSSTDRDVGETQYF. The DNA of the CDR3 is TGCGCCAGCAGCTCGACAGACAGGGACGTGGGGGAGACCCAGTACTTC.

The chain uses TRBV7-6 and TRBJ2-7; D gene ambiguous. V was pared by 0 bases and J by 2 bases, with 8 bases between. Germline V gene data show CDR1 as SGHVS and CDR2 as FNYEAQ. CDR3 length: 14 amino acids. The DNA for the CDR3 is TGTGCCAGCAGCTTAGCCCCACCTACCTACGAGCAGTACTTC. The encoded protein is CASSLAPPTYEQYF.

CDR3 region: CASSREVGSYEQYF. CDR3 DNA: TGTGCCAGCAGTCGGGAGGTGGGCTCCTACGAGCAGTACTTC. The chain carries TRBV6-4 and TRBJ2-7; 7 positions match TRBD2. Germline CDR1 is MRHNA and CDR2 is SNTAGT. V lost 5 bases to trimming and J lost 0 bases; unmatched junction nucleotides: 4. CDR3 length: 14 residues.

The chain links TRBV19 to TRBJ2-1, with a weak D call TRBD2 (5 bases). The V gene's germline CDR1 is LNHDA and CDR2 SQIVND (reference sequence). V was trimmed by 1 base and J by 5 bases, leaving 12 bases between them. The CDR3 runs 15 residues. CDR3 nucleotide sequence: TGTGCCAGTAGTATAGTGACTATGTATAACAATGAGCAGTTCTTC. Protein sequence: CASSIVTMYNNEQFF.

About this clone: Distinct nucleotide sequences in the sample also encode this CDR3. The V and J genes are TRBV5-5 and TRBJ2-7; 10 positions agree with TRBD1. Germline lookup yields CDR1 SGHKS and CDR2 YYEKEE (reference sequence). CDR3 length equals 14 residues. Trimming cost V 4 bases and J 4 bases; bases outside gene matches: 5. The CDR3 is CASSPGQGGYEQYF. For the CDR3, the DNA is TGTGCCAGCAGCCCCGGACAGGGGGGATACGAGCAGTACTTC.

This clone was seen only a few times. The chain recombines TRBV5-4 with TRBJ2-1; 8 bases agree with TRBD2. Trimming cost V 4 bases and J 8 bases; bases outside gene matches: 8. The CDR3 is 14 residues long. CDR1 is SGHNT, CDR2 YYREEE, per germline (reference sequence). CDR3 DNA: TGTGCCAGCAGCCCGGCCGGGACTAGGGATGAGCAGTTCTTC. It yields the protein CASSPAGTRDEQFF.

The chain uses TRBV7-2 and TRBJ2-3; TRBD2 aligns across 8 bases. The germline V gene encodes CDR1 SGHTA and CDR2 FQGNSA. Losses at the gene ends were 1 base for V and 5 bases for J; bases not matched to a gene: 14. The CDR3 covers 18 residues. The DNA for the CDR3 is TGTGCCAGCAGCTTAGAATTGGATCTCCGGGGGGGCTTAGATACGCAGTATTTT. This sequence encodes CASSLELDLRGGLDTQYF.

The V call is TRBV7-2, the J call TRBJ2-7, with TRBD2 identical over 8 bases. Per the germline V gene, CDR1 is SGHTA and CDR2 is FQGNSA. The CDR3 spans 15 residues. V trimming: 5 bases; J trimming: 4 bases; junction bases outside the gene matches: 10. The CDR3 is CASSPGLARTYEQYF. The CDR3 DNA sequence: TGTGCCAGCAGCCCTGGACTAGCTAGGACGTACGAGCAGTACTTC.

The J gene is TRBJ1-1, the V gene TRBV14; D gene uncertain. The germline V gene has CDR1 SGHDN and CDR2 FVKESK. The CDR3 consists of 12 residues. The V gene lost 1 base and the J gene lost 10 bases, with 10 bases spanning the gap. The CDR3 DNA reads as TGTGCCAGCAGCCAAGGAGGCCAGATAGCTTTCTTT. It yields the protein CASSQGGQIAFF. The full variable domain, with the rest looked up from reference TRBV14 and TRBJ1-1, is EAGVTQFPSHSVIEKGQTVTLRCDPISGHDNLYWYRRVMGKEIKFLLHFVKESKQDESGMPNNRFLAERTGGTYSTLKVQPAELEDSGVYFCASSQGGQIAFFGQGTRLTVV.

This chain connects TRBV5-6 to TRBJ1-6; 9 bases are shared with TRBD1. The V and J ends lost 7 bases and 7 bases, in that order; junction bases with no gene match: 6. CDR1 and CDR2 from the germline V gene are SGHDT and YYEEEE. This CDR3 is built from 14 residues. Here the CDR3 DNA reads TGTGCCAGCGTATCCGGGACAGGGAATTCACCCCTCCACTTT. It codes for CASVSGTGNSPLHF. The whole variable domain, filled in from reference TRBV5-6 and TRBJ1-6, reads DAGVTQSPTHLIKTRGQQVTLRCSPKSGHDTVSWYQQALGQGPQFIFQYYEEEERQRGNFPDRFSGHQFPNYSSELNVNALLLGDSALYLCASVSGTGNSPLHFGNGTRLTVT.

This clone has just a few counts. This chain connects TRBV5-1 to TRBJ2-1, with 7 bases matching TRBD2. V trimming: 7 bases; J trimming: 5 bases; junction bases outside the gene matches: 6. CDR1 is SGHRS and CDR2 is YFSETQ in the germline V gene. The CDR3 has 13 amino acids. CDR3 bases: TGCGCCAGCCAGGAGCGGGGCAACAATGAGCAGTTCTTC. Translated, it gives CASQERGNNEQFF.

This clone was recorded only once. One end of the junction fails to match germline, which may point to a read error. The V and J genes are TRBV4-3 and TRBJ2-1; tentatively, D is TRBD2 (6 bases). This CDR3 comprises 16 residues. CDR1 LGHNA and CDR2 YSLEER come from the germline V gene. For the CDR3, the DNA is TGCGCCAGCGGCCAAAAGACTAGTAGCTCCTACAATGAGCAGTTCTTC. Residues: CASGQKTSSSYNEQFF.

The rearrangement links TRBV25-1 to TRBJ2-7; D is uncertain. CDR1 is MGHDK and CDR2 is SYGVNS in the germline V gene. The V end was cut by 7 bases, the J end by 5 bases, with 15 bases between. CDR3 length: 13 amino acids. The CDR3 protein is CASTLAGLHEQYF. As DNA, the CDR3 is TGTGCCAGCACTCTCGCCGGGTTACACGAGCAGTACTTC.

Written as DNA, the CDR3 is TGTGCCAGCAGTGACCCGAGCTCCTACAATGAGCAGTTCTTC. Protein product: CASSDPSSYNEQFF. The chain carries TRBV25-1 and TRBJ2-1; D is unclear. Germline lookup yields CDR1 MGHDK and CDR2 SYGVNS. V lost 3 bases and J 0 bases, leaving 6 bases between the germline ends. The CDR3 totals 14 residues. The variable domain in full, with the rest retrieved from reference TRBV25-1 and TRBJ2-1, is EADIYQTPRYLVIGTGKKITLECSQTMGHDKMYWYQQDPGMELHLIHYSYGVNSTEKGDLSSESTVSRIRTEHFPLTLESARPSHTSQYLCASSDPSSYNEQFFGPGTRLTVL.

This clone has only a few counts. CDR3 residues: CASIPKGTGRAGELFF. Here the CDR3 DNA reads TGTGCCAGCATCCCAAAAGGGACAGGGAGGGCCGGGGAGCTGTTTTTT. The chain joins TRBV7-9 to TRBJ2-2; 9 positions agree with TRBD1. With 7 bases clipped from V and 6 bases from J, the junction kept 12 bases outside the gene matches. This CDR3 has 16 amino acids. CDR1 SEHNR and CDR2 FQNEAQ come from the germline V gene (reference sequence).

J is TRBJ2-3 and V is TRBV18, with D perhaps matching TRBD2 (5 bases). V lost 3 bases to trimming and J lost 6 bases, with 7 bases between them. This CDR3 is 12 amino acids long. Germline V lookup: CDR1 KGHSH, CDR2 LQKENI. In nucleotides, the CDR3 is TGTGCCAGCTCACCCCCGGGGGATACGCAGTATTTT. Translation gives CASSPPGDTQYF.

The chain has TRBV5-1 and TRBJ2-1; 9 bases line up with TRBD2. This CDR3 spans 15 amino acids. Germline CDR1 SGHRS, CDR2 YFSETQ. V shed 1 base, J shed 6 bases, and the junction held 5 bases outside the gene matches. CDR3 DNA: TGCGCCAGCAGCTTGACTAGCGGGCAGGGCAATGAGCAGTTCTTC. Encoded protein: CASSLTSGQGNEQFF.

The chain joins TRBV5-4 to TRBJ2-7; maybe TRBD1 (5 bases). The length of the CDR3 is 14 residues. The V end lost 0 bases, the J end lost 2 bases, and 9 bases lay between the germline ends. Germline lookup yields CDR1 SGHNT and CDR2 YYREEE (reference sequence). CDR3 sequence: CASSLGTGTYEQYF. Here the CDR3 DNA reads TGTGCCAGCAGCTTGGGAACAGGTACCTACGAGCAGTACTTC.

The CDR3 DNA reads TGTGCCAGCAGCTTACCGCTAAGCACAGATACGCAGTATTTT. This gives the protein CASSLPLSTDTQYF. The chain employs TRBV7-9 and TRBJ2-3; D is undetermined. From germline, CDR1 is SEHNR and CDR2 FQNEAQ (reference sequence). V lost 2 bases to trimming and J lost 0 bases, with 6 bases between them. The CDR3 totals 14 residues.

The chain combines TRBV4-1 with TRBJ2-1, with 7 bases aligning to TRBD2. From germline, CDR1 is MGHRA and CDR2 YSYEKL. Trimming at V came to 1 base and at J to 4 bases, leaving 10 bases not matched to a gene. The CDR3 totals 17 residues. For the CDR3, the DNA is TGCGCCAGCAGCCAAGGTATGCAGCGGGGTCGGTACAATGAGCAGTTCTTC. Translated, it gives CASSQGMQRGRYNEQFF.

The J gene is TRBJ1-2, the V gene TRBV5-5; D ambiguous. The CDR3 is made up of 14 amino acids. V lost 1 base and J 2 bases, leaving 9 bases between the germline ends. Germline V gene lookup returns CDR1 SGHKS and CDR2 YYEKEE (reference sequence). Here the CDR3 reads CASSLTRSNYGYTF. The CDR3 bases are TGTGCCAGCAGCTTGACGAGGTCGAACTATGGCTACACCTTC.

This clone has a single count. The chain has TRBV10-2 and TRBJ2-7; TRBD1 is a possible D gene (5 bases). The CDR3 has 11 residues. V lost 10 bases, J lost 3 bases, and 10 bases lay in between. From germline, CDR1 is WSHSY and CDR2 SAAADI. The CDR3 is CATTDSYEQYF. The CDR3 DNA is TGCGCCACCACAGACAGCTACGAGCAGTACTTC.